The T cell receptor beta chain described here comes from a study of CD8 T cells in ankylosing spondylitis. General study findings and limits: Disease-linked clones proved CD8+ and comparatively uncommon in peripheral blood. A TCR beta motif of about 8 highly homologous variants appeared characteristic of ankylosing spondylitis blood. According to the report, clones linked to the disease were significantly enriched in matched synovial fluid samples taken from ankylosing spondylitis patients.

Trimming left V 3 bases short and J 5 bases short, with 11 bases between. This CDR3 region has 12 residues. CDR1 is GTSNPN and CDR2 is SVGIG in the germline V gene (reference sequence). As for this clonotype: Its antigen is as yet unknown.

Library preparation for TCR beta used quantitative 5'-RACE with molecular barcodes. TCRdb used MiXCR to reprocess the 5' RACE reads, holding one entry per CDR3 protein. Among approximately 340,000 distinct CDR3 sequences listed, roughly 15% were seen once. The rearrangement uses TRBV30 and TRBJ2-7; the D gene is possibly TRBD2 (5 bases). Source material: blood, either unsorted or a sorted T cell fraction (not recorded which). This TCR came from a male donor with ankylosing spondylitis or in good health (not recorded which). The CDR3 DNA reads TGTGCCTGGAGCCGGGATATCGACGAGCAGTACTTC. This sequence encodes CAWSRDIDEQYF.